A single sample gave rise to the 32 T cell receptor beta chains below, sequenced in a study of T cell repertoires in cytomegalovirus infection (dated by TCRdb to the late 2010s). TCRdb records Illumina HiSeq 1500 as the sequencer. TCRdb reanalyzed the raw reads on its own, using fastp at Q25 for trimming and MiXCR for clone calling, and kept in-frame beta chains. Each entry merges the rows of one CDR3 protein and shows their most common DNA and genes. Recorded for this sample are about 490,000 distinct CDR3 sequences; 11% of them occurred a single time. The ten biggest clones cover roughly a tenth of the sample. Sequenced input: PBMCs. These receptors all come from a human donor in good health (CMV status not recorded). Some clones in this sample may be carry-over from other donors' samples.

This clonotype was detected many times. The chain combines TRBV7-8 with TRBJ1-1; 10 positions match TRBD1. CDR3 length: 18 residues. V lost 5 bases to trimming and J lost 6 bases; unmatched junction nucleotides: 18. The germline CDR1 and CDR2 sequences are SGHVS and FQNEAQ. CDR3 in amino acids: CASSGFYGTGDHPSEAFF. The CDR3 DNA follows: TGTGCCAGCAGCGGGTTTTACGGGACAGGGGACCACCCCTCTGAAGCTTTCTTT.

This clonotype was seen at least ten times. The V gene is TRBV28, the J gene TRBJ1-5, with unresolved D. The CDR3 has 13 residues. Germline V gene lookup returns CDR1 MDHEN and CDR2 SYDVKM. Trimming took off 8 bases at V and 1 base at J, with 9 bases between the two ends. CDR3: CASCKDSNQPQHF. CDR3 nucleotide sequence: TGTGCCAGCTGTAAGGACAGCAATCAGCCCCAGCATTTT.

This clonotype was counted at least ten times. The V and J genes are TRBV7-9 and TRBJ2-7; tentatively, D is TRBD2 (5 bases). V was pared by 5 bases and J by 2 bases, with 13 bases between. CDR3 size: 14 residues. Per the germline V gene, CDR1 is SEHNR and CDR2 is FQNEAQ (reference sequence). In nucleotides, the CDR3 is TGTGCCAGCAGCCCTACCGCCGGGGCCTACGAGCAGTACTTC. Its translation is CASSPTAGAYEQYF. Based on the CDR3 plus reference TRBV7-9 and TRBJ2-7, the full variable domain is DTGVSQNPRHKITKRGQNVTFRCDPISEHNRLYWYRQTLGQGPEFLTYFQNEAQLEKSRLLSDRFSAERPKGSFSTLEIQRTEQGDSAMYLCASSPTAGAYEQYFGPGTRLTVT.

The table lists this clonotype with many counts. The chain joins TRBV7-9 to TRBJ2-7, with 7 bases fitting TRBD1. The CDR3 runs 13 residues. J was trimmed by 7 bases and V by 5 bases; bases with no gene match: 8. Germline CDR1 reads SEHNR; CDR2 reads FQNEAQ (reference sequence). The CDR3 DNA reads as TGTGCCAGCAGCCTCGGACAGGTGGGTGAGCAGTACTTC. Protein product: CASSLGQVGEQYF.

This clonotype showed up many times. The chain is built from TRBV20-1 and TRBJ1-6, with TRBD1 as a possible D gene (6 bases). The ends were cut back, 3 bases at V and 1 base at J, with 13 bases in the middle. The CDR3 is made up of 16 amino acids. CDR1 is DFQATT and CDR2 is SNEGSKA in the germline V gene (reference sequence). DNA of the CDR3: TGCAGTGCTAGGGGGGCGGGGCAGTCCTATAATTCACCCCTCCACTTT. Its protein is CSARGAGQSYNSPLHF.

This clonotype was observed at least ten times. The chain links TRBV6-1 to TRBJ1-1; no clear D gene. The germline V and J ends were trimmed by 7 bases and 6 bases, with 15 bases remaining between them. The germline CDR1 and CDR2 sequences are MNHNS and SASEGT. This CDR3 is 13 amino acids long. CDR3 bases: TGTGCCAGCACGCACGGAAATAACGCTGAAGCTTTCTTT. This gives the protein CASTHGNNAEAFF.

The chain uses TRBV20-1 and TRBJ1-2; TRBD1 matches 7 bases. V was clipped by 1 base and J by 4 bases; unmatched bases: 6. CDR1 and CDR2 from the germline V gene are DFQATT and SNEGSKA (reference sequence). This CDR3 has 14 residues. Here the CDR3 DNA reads TGCAGTGCTAGAGTCACGGACAGGTCCTATGGCTACACCTTC. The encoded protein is CSARVTDRSYGYTF.

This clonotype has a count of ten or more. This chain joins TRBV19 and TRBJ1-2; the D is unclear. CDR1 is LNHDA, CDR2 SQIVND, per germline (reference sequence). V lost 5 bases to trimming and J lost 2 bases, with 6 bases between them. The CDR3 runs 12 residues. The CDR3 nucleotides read TGTGCCAGTAGTGAAGCGAACTATGGCTACACCTTC. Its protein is CASSEANYGYTF.

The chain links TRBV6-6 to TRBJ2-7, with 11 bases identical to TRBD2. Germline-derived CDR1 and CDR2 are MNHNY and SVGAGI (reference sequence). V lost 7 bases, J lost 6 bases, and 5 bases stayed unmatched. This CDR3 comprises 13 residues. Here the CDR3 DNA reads TGTGCCAGCAAGACCACTAGCGGGAGCGAGCAGTACTTC. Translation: CASKTTSGSEQYF.

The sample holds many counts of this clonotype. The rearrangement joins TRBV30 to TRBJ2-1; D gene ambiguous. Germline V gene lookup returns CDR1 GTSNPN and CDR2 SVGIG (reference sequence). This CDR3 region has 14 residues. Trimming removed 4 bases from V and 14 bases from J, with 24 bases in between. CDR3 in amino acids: CAWTSEPELPPKFF. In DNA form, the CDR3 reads TGTGCCTGGACCTCCGAACCCGAGTTGCCTCCCAAGTTCTTC.

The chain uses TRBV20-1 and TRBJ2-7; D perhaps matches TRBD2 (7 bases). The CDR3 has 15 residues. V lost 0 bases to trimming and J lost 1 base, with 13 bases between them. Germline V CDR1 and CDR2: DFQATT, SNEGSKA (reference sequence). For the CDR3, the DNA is TGCAGTGCTAGAGATCGCGGGGGCTCGTCCTACGAGCAGTACTTC. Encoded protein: CSARDRGGSSYEQYF.

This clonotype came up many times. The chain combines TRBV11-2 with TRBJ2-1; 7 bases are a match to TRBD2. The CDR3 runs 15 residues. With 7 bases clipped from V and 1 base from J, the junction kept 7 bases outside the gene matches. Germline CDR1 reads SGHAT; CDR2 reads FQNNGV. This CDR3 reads CASIKSGESYNEQFF. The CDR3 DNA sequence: TGTGCCAGCATCAAGAGCGGGGAGTCCTACAATGAGCAGTTCTTC.

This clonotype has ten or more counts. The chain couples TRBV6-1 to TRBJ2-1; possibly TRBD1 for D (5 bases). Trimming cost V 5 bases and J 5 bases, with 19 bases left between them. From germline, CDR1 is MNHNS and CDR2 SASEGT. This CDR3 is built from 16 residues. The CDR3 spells CASSSWGLKGNNEQFF. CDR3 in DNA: TGTGCCAGCAGTTCATGGGGCCTAAAGGGGAACAATGAGCAGTTCTTC.

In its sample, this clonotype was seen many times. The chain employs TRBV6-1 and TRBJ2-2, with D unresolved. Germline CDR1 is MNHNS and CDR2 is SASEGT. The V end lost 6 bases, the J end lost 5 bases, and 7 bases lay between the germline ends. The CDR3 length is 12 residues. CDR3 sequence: CASRGLTGELFF. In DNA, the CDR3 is TGTGCCAGCAGGGGATTAACCGGGGAGCTGTTTTTT.

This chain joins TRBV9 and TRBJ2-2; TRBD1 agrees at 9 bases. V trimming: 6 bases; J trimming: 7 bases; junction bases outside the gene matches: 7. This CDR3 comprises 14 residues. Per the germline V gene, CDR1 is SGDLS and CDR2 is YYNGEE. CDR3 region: CASTSGQGIGELFF. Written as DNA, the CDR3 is TGTGCCAGCACCTCAGGACAGGGGATCGGGGAGCTGTTTTTT. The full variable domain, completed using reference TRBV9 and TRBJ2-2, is DSGVTQTPKHLITATGQRVTLRCSPRSGDLSVYWYQQSLDQGLQFLIQYYNGEERAKGNILERFSAQQFPDLHSELNLSSLELGDSALYFCASTSGQGIGELFFGEGSRLTVL.

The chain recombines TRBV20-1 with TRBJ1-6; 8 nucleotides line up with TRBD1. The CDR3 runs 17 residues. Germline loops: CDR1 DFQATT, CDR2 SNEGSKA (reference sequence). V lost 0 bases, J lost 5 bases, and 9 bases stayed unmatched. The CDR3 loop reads CSARDHFSGGNNSPLHF. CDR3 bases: TGCAGTGCTAGAGATCATTTTTCAGGGGGCAATAATTCACCCCTCCACTTT.

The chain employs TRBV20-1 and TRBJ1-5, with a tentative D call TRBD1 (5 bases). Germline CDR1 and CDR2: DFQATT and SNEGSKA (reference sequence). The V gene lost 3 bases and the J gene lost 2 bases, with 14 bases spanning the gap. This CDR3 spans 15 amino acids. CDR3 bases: TGCAGTGCTAGGTTCGGGGGGGTAGGCAATCAGCCCCAGCATTTT. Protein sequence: CSARFGGVGNQPQHF.

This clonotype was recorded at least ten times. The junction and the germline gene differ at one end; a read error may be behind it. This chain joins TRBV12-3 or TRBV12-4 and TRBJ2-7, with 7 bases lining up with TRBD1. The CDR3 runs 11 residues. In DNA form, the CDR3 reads TGTGCCAGCAGTATTGGACAGGTTACGTCCTTC. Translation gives CASSIGQVTSF.

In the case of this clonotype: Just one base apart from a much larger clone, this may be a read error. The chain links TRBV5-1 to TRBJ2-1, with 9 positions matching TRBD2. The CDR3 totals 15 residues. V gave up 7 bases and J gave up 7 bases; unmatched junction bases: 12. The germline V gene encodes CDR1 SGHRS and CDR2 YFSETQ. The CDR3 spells CASHPGTSRRNEQFF. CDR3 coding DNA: TGCGCCAGCCATCCCGGGACTAGCAGGAGAAATGAGCAGTTCTTC.

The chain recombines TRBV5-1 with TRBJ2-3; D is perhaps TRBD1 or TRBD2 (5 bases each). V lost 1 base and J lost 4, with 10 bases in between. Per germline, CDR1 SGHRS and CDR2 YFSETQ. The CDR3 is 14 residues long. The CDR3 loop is CASSLFEGSDTQYF. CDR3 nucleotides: TGCGCCAGCAGCTTGTTTGAGGGGTCAGATACGCAGTATTTT.

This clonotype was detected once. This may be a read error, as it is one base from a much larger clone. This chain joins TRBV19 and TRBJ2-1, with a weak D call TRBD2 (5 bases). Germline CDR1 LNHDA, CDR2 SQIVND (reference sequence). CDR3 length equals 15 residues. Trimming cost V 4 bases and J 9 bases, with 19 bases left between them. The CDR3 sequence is CASSRESGRIGEQFF. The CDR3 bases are TGTGCCAGTAGTAGAGAGAGCGGCAGGATCGGTGAGCAGTTCTTC.

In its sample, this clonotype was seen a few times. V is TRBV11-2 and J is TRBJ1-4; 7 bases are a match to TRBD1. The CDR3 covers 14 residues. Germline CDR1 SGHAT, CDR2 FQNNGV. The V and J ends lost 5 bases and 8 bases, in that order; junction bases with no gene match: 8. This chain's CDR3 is CASSPQGGGEKLFF. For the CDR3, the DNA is TGTGCCAGCAGCCCGCAGGGAGGGGGCGAAAAACTGTTTTTT.

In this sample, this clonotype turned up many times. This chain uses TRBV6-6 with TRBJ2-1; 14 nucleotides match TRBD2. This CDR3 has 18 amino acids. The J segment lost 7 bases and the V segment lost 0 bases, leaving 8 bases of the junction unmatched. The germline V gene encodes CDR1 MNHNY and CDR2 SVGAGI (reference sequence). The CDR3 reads CASSYSGLAGVGGNEQFF. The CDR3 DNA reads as TGTGCCAGCAGTTACTCGGGACTAGCGGGAGTAGGGGGGAATGAGCAGTTCTTC.

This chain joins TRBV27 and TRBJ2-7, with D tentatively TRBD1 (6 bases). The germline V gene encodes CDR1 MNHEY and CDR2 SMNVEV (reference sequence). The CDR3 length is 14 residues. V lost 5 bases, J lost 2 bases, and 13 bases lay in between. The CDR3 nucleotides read TGTGCCAGCAGTCCAACCCCAGGGGCCTACGAGCAGTACTTC. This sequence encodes CASSPTPGAYEQYF.

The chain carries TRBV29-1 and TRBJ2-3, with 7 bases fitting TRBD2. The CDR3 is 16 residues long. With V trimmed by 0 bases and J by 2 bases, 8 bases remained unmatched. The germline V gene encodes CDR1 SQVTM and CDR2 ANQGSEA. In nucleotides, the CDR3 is TGCAGCGTTGAAGATCGGGAGCGGGGTGTCACAGATACGCAGTATTTT. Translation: CSVEDRERGVTDTQYF.

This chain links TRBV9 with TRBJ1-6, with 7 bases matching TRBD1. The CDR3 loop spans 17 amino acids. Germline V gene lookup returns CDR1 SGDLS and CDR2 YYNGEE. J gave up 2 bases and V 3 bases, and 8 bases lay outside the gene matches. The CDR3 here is CASSGGGANPYNSPLHF. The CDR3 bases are TGTGCCAGCAGCGGAGGGGGCGCTAACCCCTATAATTCACCCCTCCACTTT.

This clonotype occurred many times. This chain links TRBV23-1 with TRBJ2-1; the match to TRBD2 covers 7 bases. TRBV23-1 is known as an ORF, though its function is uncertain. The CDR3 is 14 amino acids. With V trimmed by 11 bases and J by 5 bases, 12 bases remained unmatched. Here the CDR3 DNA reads TGCGCCGGGGGGGGAACTAGCGTCCACAATGAGCAGTTCTTC. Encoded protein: CAGGGTSVHNEQFF.

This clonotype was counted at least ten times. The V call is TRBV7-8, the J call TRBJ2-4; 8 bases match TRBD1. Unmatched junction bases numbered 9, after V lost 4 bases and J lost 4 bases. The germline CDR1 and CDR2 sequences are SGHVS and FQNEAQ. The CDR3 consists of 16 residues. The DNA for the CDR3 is TGTGCCAGCAGCTCGACCCCGACAGGGGAAAAAAACATTCAGTACTTC. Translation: CASSSTPTGEKNIQYF.

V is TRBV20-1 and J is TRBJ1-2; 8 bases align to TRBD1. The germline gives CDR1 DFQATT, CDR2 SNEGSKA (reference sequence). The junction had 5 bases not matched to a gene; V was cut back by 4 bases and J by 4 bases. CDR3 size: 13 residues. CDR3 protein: CSANRDRIYGYTF. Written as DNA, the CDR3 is TGCAGTGCTAACCGGGACAGGATCTATGGCTACACCTTC.

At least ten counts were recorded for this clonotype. Written as DNA, the CDR3 is TGCGCCAGCAGCCTAGGGGCTGGCAATCAGCCCCAGCATTTT. The encoded protein is CASSLGAGNQPQHF. The chain links TRBV5-1 to TRBJ1-5; tentatively, D is TRBD1 (5 bases). This CDR3 has 14 residues. With 4 bases removed from V and 2 bases from J, the gap between germline ends came to 10 bases. The germline CDR1 and CDR2 sequences are SGHRS and YFSETQ. The entire variable domain, with the rest obtained from reference TRBV5-1 and TRBJ1-5, is as follows: KAGVTQTPRYLIKTRGQQVTLSCSPISGHRSVSWYQQTPGQGLQFLFEYFSETQRNKGNFPGRFSGRQFSNSRSEMNVSTLELGDSALYLCASSLGAGNQPQHFGDGTRLSIL.

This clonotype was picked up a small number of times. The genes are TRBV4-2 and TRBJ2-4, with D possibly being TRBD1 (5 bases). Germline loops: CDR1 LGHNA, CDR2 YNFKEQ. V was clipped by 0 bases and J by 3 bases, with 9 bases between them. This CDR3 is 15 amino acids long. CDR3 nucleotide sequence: TGTGCCAGCAGCCAAGAGACAGTTCTCAAAAACATTCAGTACTTC. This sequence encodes CASSQETVLKNIQYF.

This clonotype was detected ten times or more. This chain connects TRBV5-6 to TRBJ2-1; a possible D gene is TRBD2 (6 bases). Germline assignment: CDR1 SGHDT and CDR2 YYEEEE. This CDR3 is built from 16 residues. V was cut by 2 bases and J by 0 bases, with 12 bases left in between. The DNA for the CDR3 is TGTGCCAGCAGCTTCCAAGCGGGCAGCTCCTACAATGAGCAGTTCTTC. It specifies CASSFQAGSSYNEQFF.